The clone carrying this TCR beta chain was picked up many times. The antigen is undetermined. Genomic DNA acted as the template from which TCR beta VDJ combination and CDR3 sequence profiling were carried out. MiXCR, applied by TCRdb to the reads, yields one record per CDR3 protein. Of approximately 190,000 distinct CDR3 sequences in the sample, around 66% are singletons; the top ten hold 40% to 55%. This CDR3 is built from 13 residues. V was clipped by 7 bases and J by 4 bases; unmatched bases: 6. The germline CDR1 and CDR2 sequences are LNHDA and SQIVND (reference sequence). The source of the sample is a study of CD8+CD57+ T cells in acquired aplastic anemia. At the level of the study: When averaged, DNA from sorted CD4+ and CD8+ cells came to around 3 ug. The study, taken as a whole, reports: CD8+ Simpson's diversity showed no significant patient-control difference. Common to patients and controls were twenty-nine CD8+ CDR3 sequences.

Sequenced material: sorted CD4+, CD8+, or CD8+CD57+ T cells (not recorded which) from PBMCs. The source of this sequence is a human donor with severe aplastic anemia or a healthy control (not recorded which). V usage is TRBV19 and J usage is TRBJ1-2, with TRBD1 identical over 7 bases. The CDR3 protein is CASNRGEFYGYTF. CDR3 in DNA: TGTGCCAGTAACAGGGGCGAGTTCTATGGCTACACCTTC.